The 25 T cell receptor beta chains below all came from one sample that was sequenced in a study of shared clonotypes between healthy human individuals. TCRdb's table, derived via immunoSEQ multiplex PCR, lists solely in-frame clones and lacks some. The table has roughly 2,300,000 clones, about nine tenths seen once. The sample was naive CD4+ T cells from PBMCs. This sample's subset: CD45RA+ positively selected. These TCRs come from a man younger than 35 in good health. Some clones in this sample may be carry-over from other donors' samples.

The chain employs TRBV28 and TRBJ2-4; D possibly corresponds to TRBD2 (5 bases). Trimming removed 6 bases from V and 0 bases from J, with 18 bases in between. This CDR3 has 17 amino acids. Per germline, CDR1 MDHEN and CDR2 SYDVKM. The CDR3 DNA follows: TGTGCCAGCAGATCATGGGGAGATGGAATAGCCAAAAACATTCAGTACTTC. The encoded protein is CASRSWGDGIAKNIQYF.

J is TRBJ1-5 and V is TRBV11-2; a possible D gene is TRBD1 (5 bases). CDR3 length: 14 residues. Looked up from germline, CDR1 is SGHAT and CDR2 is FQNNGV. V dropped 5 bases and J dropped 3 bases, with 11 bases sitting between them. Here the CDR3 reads CASSVKGTNQPQHF. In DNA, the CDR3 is TGTGCCAGCAGCGTAAAAGGGACCAATCAGCCCCAGCATTTT.

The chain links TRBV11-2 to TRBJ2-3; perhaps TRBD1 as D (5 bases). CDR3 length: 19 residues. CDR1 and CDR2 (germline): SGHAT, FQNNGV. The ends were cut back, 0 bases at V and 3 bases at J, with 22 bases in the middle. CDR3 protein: CASSLDRQDNLGLTDTQYF. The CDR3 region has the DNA TGTGCCAGCAGCTTAGATCGGCAGGACAACCTAGGCTTGACAGATACGCAGTATTTT.

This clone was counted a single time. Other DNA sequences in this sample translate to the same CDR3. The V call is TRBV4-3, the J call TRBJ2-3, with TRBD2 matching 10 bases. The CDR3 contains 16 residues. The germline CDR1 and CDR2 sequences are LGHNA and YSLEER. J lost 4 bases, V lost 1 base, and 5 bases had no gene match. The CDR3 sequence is CASSQGLAGVADTQYF. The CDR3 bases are TGCGCCAGCAGCCAAGGCCTAGCGGGAGTCGCAGATACGCAGTATTTT.

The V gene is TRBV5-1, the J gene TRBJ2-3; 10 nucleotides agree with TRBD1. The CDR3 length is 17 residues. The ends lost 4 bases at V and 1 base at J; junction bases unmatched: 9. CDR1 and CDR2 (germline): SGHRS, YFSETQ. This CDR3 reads CASSHGAGTGGTDTQYF. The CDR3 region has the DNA TGCGCCAGCAGCCACGGGGCCGGGACAGGGGGCACAGATACGCAGTATTTT.

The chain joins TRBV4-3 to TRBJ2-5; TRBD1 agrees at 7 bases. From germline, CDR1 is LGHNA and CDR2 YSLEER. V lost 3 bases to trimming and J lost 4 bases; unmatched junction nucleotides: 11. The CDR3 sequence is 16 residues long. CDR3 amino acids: CASSHGRDSYRETQYF. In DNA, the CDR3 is TGCGCCAGCAGCCACGGCCGGGACAGCTATCGAGAGACCCAGTACTTC.

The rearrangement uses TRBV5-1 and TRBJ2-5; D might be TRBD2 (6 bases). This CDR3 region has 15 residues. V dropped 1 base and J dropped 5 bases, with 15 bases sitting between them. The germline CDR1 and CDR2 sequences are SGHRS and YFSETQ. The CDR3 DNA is TGCGCCAGCAGCTTGACCGGGGGAAAGACGGAGACCCAGTACTTC. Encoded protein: CASSLTGGKTETQYF.

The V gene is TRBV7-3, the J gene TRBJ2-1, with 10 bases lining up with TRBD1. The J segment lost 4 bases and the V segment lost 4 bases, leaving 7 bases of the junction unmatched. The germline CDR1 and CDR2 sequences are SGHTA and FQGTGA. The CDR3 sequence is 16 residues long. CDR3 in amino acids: CASSSPGTGAYNEQFF. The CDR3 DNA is TGTGCCAGCAGCTCCCCCGGGACAGGGGCGTACAATGAGCAGTTCTTC.

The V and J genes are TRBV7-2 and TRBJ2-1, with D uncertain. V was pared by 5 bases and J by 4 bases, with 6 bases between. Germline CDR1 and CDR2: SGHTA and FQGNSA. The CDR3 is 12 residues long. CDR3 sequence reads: CASSHPYNEQFF. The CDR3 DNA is TGTGCCAGCAGCCACCCGTACAATGAGCAGTTCTTC.

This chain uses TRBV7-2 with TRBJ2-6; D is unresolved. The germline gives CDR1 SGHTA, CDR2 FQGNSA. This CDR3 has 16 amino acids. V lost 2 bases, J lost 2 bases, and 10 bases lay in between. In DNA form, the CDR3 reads TGTGCCAGCAGCTTACCAAAAGCTGCTGGGGCCAACGTCCTGACTTTC. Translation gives CASSLPKAAGANVLTF.

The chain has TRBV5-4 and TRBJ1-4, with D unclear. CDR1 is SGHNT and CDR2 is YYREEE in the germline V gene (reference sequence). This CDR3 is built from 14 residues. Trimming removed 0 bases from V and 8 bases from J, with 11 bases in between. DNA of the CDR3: TGTGCCAGCAGCTTGGAGGGAATGGCGGAAAAACTGTTTTTT. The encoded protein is CASSLEGMAEKLFF.

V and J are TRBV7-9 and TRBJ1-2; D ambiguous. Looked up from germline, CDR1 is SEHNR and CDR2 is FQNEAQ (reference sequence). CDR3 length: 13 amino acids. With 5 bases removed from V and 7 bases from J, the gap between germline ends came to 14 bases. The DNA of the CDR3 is TGTGCCAGCAGCCCTGGCCCCTGGCCTGGCTACACCTTC. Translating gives CASSPGPWPGYTF.

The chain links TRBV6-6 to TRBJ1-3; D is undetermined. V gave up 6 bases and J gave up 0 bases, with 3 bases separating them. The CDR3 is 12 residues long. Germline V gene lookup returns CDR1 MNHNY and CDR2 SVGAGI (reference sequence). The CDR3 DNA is TGTGCCAGCAGGGCCTCTGGAAACACCATATATTTT. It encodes CASRASGNTIYF.

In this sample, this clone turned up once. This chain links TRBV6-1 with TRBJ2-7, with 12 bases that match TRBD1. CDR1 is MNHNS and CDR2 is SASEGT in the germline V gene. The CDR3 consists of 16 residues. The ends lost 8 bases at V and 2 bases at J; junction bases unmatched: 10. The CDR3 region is CASRGGGTGGPYEQYF. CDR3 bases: TGTGCCAGCCGTGGCGGCGGGACAGGGGGCCCCTACGAGCAGTACTTC.

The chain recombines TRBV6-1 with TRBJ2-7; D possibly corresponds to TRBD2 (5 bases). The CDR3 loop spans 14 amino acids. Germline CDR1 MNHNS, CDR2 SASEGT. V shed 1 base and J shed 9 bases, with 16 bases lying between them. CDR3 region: CASSEVTMRRVQYF. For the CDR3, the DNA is TGTGCCAGCAGTGAAGTAACGATGCGGCGGGTGCAGTACTTC.

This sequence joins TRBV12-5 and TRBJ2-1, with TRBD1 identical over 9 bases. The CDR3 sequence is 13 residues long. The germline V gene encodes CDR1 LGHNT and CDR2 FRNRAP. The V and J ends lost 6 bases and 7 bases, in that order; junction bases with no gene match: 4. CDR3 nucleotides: TGTGCTAGTGGCCGGGACAGGGTAAATGAGCAGTTCTTC. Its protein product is CASGRDRVNEQFF.

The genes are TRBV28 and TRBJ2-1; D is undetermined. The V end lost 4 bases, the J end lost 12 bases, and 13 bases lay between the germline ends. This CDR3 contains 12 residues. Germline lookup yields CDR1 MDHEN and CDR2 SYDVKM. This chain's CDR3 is CASSSLGVWQFF. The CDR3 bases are TGTGCCAGCAGTTCCCTAGGAGTATGGCAGTTCTTC.

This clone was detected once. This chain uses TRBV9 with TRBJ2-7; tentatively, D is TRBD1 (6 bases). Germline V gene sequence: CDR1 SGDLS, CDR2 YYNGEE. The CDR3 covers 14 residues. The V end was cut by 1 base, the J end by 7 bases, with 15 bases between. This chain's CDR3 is CASSVLPFQGEQYF. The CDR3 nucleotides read TGTGCCAGCAGCGTACTACCCTTTCAGGGGGAGCAGTACTTC.

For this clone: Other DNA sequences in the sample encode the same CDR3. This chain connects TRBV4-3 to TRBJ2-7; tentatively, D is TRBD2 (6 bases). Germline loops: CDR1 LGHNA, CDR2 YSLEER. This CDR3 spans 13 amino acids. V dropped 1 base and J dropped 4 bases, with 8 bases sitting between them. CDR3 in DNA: TGCGCCAGCAGCCAAGCCCGGGGGTACGAGCAGTACTTC. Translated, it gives CASSQARGYEQYF.

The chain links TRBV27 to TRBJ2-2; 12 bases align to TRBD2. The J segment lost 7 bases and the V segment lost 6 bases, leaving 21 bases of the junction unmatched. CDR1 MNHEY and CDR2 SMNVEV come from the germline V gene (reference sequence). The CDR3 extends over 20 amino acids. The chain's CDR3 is CASRPLGLAGGRRGHGELFF. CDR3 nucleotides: TGTGCCAGCAGACCGCTGGGGCTAGCGGGAGGGCGGAGGGGTCACGGGGAGCTGTTTTTT.

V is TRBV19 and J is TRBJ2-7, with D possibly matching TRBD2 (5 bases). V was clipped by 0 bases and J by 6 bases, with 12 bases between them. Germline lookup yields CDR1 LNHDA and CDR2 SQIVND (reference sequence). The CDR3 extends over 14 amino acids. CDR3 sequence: CASSIDLRESEQYF. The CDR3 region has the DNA TGTGCCAGTAGTATAGATCTGAGGGAGTCCGAGCAGTACTTC. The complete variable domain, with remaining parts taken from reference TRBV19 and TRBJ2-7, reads DGGITQSPKYLFRKEGQNVTLSCEQNLNHDAMYWYRQDPGQGLRLIYYSQIVNDFQKGDIAEGYSVSREKKESFPLTVTSAQKNPTAFYLCASSIDLRESEQYFGPGTRLTVT.

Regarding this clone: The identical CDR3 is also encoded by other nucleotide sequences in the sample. CDR3 protein: CASSLRGEQFF. CDR3 nucleotides: TGTGCCAGCAGTTTGAGGGGGGAGCAGTTCTTC. This sequence joins TRBV27 and TRBJ2-1; perhaps TRBD1 as D (6 bases). V was shortened by 3 bases and J by 10 bases, with 7 bases between the two germline ends. CDR1 and CDR2 (germline): MNHEY, SMNVEV (reference sequence). The CDR3 runs 11 residues.

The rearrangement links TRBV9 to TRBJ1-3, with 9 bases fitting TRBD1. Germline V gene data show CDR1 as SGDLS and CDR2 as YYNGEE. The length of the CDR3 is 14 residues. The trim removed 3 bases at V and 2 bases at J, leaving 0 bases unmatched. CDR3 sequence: CASSGDRAGNTIYF. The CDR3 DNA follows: TGTGCCAGCAGCGGGGACAGGGCTGGAAACACCATATATTTT.

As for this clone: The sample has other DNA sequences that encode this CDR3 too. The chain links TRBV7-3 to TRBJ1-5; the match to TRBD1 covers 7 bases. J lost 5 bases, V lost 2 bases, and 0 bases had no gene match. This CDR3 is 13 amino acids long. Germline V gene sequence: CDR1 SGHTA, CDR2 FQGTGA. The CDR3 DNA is TGTGCCAGCAGCTTAGACAGGGATCAGCCCCAGCATTTT. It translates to CASSLDRDQPQHF.

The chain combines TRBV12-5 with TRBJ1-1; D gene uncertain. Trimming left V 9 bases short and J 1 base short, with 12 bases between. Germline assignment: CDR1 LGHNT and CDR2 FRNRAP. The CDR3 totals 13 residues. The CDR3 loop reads CASALVGNTEAFF. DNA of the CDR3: TGTGCTAGCGCCCTTGTGGGGAACACTGAAGCTTTCTTT.